This TCR beta chain came from a study of shared clonotypes between healthy human individuals (dated by TCRdb to the early 2020s). Regarding the study in general: Two women and a few men aged 18 to 49 years were included in the cohort. Leukapheresis yielded between about 0.85 and 10 billion PBMCs per donor. For each donor, CD4 naive and CD4 memory were each run on three plates, CD8 naive on two plates, and CD8 memory on one plate. To increase sequencing depth and limit assay-specific biases, different laboratories used diverse techniques to prepare libraries and sequence TCR repertoires. To estimate repertoire size and how much clonotypes are shared between individuals, the study performed deep sequencing of blood TCR repertoires from roughly five healthy adults.

Using the deep immunoSEQ assay, multiplex PCR amplified TCR CDR3 regions from genomic DNA. For each cell subset, the extracted genomic DNA was distributed evenly across all wells of several immunoSEQ 96-well plates, and each plate served as one replicate. Each replicate PCR for sorted subsets received roughly 0.2 ug genomic DNA, equal to about 30,000 T cell genomes. The purified libraries were quantified using a Qubit 3.0 fluorometer, sized with a Bioanalyzer 2100, and then quantified again using the KAPA Library Quantification kit. Every immunoSEQ 96-well plate was sequenced on a dedicated single-read 150-cycle Illumina NextSeq 550 flow cell. In the source study's methods: Because the immunoSEQ output included only junctional sequences and no quality scores, the filtering could not be the same as the filtering used for full-length reads. Sequences were annotated with PyIR, a Python wrapper for IgBLAST v1.9, using IMGT germline references to assign V/J genes and CDR3. Reads were removed for weak V/J assignments (E-value above 1e-6), missing CDR3, stop codons, out-of-frame junctions, or ambiguous translated residues. A V3J clonotype was defined by an identical inferred V gene, J gene, and CDR3 amino acid sequence. Percentage overlap between repertoires was computed as shared unique clonotypes divided by the size of the smaller repertoire. Repertoire richness was assessed with RTK rarefaction, the Chao1 estimator, and Recon v2.1 estimates of unobserved clonotypes. Generation probabilities were computed with OLGA for all TCRbeta clonotypes obtained by the gDNA method from several donors. In its TCRdb copy, this immuneACCESS table keeps in-frame sequences only and misses some clones. Where compared with another copy, unresolved V genes explain less than half of these, and the others have no known cause. V and J calls and clone size are given by that table; D and trimming were obtained from the DNA. The sample includes roughly 1 million clones, with approximately 72% observed a single time. The ten largest clones take up about 1.5% of the sample.

This clone was found a few times. Its antigen remains unidentified. No per-base quality is available; no much larger clone lies one base away. Points the paper makes about the study in general: Based on pairwise subsampling, the degree of clonotype sharing among donors was expected to be affected by sequencing depth. Because the study included a small number of donors, the genetic and exposure-history diversity represented was limited. Incomplete sequencing was indicated by rarefaction of sorted-subset datasets, despite the large sequencing depth. About 5% of naive CD4, 3% to 4% of naive CD8, 2% to 2.5% of memory CD4, and around 0.4% of memory CD8 clonotypes were shared across a few donors. Larger estimated clonotype richness was generally found for naive subsets than for memory subsets. Compared with non-shared clonotypes, clonotypes shared by all four sorted-subset donors had higher generation probabilities. Sampling was limited to blood, and TCR repertoires in tissue likely differ from TCR repertoires in blood.

The donors were healthy, HIV-negative adults with no recently reported acute infections or vaccinations. Every donor was a Caucasian adult living in Nashville, Tennessee, USA. CD4+ T cells were enriched by magnetic negative selection, after which naive cells were positively selected on CD45RA and the negative fraction was taken as the memory subset. Blood was obtained by leukapheresis, after which PBMCs were separated by Ficoll-Histopaque density gradient centrifugation and cryopreserved in liquid nitrogen vapor phase. Analytical flow cytometry was used to check the purity and quantity of every magnetically sorted T cell population. Genomic DNA was isolated from every sorted fraction and measured by UV absorbance on a Nanodrop 2000c. The CDR3 sequence holds 14 residues, the cysteine and phenylalanine included. The CDR3 DNA has 42 bases and is translated from base 1. The germline V gene (reference sequence) sets CDR1 to SEHNR and CDR2 to FQNEAQ. V is shortened by 6 bases, J by 5 bases, and the region joining them spans 14 bases.

The TCR sequence derives from a man younger than 35 in good health. The chain employs TRBV7-9 and TRBJ2-1; the D segment cannot be called with confidence. Sequenced sample: memory CD4+ T cells sorted from blood. Reading the label with the study, this specimen's cell subset or site is: CD45RA-negative fraction. The CDR3: CASSSQGPHNEQFF. The sequence in DNA is TGTGCCAGCAGTTCCCAAGGGCCTCACAATGAGCAGTTCTTC.